The clone carrying this T cell receptor beta chain has a handful of counts. No antigen is known for it. The data are from a study of beta chain features in type 1 diabetes. Study-wide findings and caveats: Type 1 diabetes patients had fewer VDJ junction insertions and more deletions. TCRB CDR3s were moderately but significantly shorter in Type 1 diabetes patients in all four CD4+ subsets. Healthy donors had naive, central memory and Treg TCRB repertoires that appeared less similar than those seen among patients.

Trimming shortened V by 7 bases and J by 3 bases, and 19 bases separated the two germline ends. The CDR3 runs 14 residues. Germline CDR1 and CDR2: SQVTM and ANQGSEA. The study reverse transcribed the entire isolated RNA, so it sequenced expressed TCRB transcripts. The repertoire was sequenced with immunoSEQ multiplex PCR; TCRdb's copy has only in-frame clones and lacks some. The table has 130,000 to 150,000 clones, less than 15% seen once. A sort by CD45RO/CCR7/CD25/CD127/CD95/CD27 yielded CD4+ naive, central memory, regulatory and stem cell-like memory cells. The sequence was collected from a man aged 18-30 years with type 1 diabetes. The specimen was central memory CD4+ T cells from blood. The V and J genes are TRBV29-1 and TRBJ2-7, with D possibly called TRBD1 or TRBD2 (6 bases each). The CDR3 nucleotides are TGCAGCGCCAGACGGGGGCGAAATGACTACGAGCAGTACTTC. This translates into CSARRGRNDYEQYF.